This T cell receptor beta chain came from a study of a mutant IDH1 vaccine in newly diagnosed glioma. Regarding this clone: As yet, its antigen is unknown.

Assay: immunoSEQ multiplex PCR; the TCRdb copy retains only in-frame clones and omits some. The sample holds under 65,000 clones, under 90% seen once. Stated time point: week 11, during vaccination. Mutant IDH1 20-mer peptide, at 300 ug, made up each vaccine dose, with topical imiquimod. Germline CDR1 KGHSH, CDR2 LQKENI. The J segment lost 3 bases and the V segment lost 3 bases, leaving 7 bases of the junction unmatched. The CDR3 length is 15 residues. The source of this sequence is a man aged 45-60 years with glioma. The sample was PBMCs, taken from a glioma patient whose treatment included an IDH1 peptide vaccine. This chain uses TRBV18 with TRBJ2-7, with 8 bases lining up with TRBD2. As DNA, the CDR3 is TGTGCCAGCTCACCGAATAGCGGGGCAAACTACGAGCAGTACTTC. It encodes CASSPNSGANYEQYF.